The clone carrying this TCR beta chain was found a few times. Its specificity is unknown. Germline CDR1 and CDR2: KGHDR and SFDVKD. With 3 bases removed from V and 9 bases from J, the gap between germline ends came to 11 bases. The CDR3 sequence is 13 residues long. These data originate in a study of T-cell reconstitution after alpha-beta-depleted transplantation in children. Broader study findings: Alpha-beta T cells about two months after transplant reportedly derived from several hundred expanded graft clones.

Unique molecular identifiers featured in how the TCRbeta library was prepared. TCRdb analysed the PCR reads with MiXCR anew, one entry per CDR3 protein. The sample holds 900,000 or so distinct CDR3 sequences, about 15% seen once. This TCR was sampled from a male patient younger than 18 who had a stem cell transplant for acute lymphoblastic leukemia, so the T cells may come from the graft donor. Material: PBMCs, mostly from graft donor cells, obtained 360 days after TCRalphabeta/CD19-depleted stem cell transplant. The chain combines TRBV24-1 with TRBJ1-5; D is ambiguous. The CDR3 nucleotides are TGTGCCACCAGTGATAGAGGTCGTACGCCCCAGCATTTT. Its translation: CATSDRGRTPQHF.